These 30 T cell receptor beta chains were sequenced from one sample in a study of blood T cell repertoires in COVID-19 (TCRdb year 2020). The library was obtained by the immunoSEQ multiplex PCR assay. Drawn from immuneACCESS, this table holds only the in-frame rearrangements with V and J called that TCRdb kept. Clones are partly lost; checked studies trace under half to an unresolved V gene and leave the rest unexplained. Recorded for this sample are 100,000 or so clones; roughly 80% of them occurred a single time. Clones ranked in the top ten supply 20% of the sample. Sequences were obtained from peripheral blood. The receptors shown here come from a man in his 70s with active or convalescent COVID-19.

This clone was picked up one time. This chain's CDR3 is CASSLLGAGEETQYF. CDR3 bases: TGTGCCAGCAGCCTCCTTGGGGCGGGAGAGGAGACCCAGTACTTC. This chain joins TRBV3-1 (or the pseudogene TRBV3-2) and TRBJ2-5, with 7 positions matching TRBD2. This CDR3 is built from 15 residues. Losses at the gene ends were 4 bases for V and 5 bases for J; bases not matched to a gene: 10. Per germline, CDR1 LGHDT and CDR2 YNNKEL (reference sequence).

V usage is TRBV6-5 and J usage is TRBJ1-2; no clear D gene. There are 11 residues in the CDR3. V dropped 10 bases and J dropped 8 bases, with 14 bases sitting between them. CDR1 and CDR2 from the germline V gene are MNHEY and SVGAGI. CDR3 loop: CATSWGAGYTF. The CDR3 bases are TGTGCCACTAGTTGGGGAGCGGGCTACACCTTC.

CDR3 loop: CASSPRVGEGVNTEAFF. CDR3 nucleotides: TGTGCCAGCAGCCCTCGGGTTGGGGAGGGTGTGAACACTGAAGCTTTCTTT. The chain is built from TRBV4-2 and TRBJ1-1; no reliable D call. The CDR3 has 17 amino acids. Germline loops: CDR1 LGHNA, CDR2 YNFKEQ. V lost 4 bases and J 0 bases, leaving 18 bases between the germline ends.

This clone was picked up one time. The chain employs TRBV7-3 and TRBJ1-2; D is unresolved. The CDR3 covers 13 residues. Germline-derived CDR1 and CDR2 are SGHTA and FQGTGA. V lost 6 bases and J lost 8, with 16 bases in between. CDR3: CASSFEPGGGYTF. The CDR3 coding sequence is TGTGCCAGCAGTTTCGAACCGGGAGGCGGCTACACCTTC.

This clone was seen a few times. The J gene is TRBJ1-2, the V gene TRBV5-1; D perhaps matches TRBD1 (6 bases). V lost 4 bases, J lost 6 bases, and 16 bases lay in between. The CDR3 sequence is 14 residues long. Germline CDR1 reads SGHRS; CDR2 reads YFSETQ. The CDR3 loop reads CASSRRPGGDGYTF. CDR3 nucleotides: TGCGCCAGCAGCCGCCGTCCGGGGGGCGATGGCTACACCTTC.

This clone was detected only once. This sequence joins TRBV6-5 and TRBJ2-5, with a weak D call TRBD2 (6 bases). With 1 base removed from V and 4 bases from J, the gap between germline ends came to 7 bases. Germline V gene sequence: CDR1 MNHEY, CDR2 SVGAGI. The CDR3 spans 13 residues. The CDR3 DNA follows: TGTGCCAGCAGTTACTACGGGGGAGAGACCCAGTACTTC. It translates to CASSYYGGETQYF.

The CDR3 protein is CASSYSPATRDEQYF. CDR3 coding DNA: TGTGCCAGCAGTTACTCACCAGCGACCAGGGACGAGCAGTACTTC. The chain is built from TRBV6-5 and TRBJ2-7, with D possibly TRBD1 on 5 matching bases. The germline gives CDR1 MNHEY, CDR2 SVGAGI. CDR3 size: 15 residues. Trimming removed 0 bases from V and 5 bases from J, with 14 bases in between.

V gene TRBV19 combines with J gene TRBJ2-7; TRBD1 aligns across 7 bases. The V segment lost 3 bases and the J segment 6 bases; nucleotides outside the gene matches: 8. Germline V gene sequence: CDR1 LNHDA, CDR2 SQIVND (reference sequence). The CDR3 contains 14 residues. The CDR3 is CASSIRTGAGEQYF. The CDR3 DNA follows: TGTGCCAGTAGTATCCGTACAGGGGCGGGCGAGCAGTACTTC.

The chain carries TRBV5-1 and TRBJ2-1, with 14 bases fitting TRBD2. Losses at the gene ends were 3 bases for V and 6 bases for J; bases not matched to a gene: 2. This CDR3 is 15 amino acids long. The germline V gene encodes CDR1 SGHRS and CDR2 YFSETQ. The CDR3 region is CASSWGLAGANEQFF. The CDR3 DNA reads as TGCGCCAGCAGCTGGGGACTAGCGGGAGCCAATGAGCAGTTCTTC.

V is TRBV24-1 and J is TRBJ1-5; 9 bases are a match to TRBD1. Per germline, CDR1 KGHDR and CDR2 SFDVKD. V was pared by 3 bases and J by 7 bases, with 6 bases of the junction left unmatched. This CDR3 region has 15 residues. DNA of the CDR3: TGTGCCACCAGTGATCCCAGGACAGGGGAGCAGCCCCAGCATTTT. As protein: CATSDPRTGEQPQHF.

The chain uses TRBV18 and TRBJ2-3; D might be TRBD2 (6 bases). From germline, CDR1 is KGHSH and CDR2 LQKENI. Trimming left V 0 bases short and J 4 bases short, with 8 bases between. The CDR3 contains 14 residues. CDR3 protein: CASSPPTGADTQYF. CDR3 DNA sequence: TGTGCCAGCTCACCACCAACGGGGGCAGATACGCAGTATTTT. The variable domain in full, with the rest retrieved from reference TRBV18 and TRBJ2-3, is NAGVMQNPRHLVRRRGQEARLRCSPMKGHSHVYWYRQLPEEGLKFMVYLQKENIIDESGMPKERFSAEFPKEGPSILRIQQVVRGDSAAYFCASSPPTGADTQYFGPGTRLTVL.

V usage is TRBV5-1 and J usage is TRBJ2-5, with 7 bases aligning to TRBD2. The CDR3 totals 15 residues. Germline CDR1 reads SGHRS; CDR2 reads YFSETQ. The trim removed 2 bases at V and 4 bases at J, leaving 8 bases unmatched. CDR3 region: CASSFGAGEGETQYF. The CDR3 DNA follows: TGCGCCAGCAGCTTCGGGGCGGGAGAGGGAGAGACCCAGTACTTC. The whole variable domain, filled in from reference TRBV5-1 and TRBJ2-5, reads KAGVTQTPRYLIKTRGQQVTLSCSPISGHRSVSWYQQTPGQGLQFLFEYFSETQRNKGNFPGRFSGRQFSNSRSEMNVSTLELGDSALYLCASSFGAGEGETQYFGPGTRLLVL.

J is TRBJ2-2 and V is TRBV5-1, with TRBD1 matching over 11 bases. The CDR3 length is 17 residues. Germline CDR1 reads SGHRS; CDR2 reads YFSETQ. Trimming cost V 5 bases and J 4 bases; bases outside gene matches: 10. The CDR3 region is CASRPTTGTGGTGELFF. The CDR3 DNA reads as TGCGCCAGCAGACCGACCACCGGGACAGGGGGCACCGGGGAGCTGTTTTTT. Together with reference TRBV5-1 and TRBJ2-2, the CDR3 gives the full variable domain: KAGVTQTPRYLIKTRGQQVTLSCSPISGHRSVSWYQQTPGQGLQFLFEYFSETQRNKGNFPGRFSGRQFSNSRSEMNVSTLELGDSALYLCASRPTTGTGGTGELFFGEGSRLTVL.

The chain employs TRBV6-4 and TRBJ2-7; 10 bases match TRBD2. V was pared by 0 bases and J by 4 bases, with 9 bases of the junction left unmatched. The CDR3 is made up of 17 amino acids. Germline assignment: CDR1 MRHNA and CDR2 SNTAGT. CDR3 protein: CASSDSRLAGFRYEQYF. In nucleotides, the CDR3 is TGTGCCAGCAGTGACTCGAGACTAGCGGGTTTTAGGTACGAGCAGTACTTC.

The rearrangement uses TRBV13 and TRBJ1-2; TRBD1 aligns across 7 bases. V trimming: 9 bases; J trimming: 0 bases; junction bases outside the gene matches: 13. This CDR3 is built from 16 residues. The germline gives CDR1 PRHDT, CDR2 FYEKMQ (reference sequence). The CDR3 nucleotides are TGTGCCAGTCTGGATGCTGACAGGGCCGCTAACTATGGCTACACCTTC. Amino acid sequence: CASLDADRAANYGYTF.

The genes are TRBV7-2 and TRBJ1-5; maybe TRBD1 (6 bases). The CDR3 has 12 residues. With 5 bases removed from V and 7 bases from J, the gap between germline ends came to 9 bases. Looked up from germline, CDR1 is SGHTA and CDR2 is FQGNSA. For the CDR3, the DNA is TGTGCCAGCAGCAGAACAGGGCAGCCCCAGCATTTT. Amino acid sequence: CASSRTGQPQHF.

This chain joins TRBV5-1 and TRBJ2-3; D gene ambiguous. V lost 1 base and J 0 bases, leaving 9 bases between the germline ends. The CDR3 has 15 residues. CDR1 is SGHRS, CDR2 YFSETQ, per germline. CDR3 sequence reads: CASSLTTTSTDTQYF. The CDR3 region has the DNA TGCGCCAGCAGCTTGACTACCACTAGCACAGATACGCAGTATTTT.

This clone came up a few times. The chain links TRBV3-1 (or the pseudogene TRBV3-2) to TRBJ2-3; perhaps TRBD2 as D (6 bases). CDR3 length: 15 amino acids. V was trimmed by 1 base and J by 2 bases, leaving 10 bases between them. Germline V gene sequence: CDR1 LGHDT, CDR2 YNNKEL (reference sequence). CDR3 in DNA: TGTGCCAGCAGCCAAGTAGGACTACTCACAGATACGCAGTATTTT. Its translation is CASSQVGLLTDTQYF.

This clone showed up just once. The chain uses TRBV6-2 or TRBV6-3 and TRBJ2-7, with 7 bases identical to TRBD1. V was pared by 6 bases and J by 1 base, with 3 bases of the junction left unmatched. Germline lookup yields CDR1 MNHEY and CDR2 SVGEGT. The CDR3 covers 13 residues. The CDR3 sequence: CASSGTVSYEQYF. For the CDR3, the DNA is TGTGCCAGCAGCGGGACAGTTTCCTACGAGCAGTACTTC.

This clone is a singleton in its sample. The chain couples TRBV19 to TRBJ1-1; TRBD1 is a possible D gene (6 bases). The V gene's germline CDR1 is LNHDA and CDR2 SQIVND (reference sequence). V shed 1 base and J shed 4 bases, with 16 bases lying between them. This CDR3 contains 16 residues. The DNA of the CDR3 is TGTGCCAGTAGTATAGTTCAGGGGACAAACCTCACTGAAGCTTTCTTT. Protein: CASSIVQGTNLTEAFF.

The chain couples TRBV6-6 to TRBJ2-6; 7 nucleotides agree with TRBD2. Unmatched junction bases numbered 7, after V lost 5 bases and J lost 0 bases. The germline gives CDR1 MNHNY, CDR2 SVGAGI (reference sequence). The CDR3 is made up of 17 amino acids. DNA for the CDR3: TGTGCCAGCAGTCAGCGGGACGGACTCTCTGGGGCCAACGTCCTGACTTTC. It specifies CASSQRDGLSGANVLTF.

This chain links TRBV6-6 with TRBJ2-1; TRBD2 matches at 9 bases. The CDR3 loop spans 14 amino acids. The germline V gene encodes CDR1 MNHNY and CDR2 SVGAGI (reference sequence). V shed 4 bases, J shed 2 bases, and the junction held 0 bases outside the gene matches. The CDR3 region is CASSSSGTYNEQFF. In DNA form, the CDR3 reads TGTGCCAGCAGTTCTAGCGGGACCTACAATGAGCAGTTCTTC.

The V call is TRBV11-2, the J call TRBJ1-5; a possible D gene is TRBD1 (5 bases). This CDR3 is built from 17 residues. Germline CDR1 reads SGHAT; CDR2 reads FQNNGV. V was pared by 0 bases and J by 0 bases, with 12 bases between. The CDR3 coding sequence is TGTGCCAGCAGCTTAGATCTCGGACACTCTAGCAATCAGCCCCAGCATTTT. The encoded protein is CASSLDLGHSSNQPQHF.

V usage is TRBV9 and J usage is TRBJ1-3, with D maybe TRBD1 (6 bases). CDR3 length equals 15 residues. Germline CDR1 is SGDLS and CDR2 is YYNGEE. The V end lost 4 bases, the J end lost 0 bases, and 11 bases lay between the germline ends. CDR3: CASSRGQPSGNTIYF. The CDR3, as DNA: TGTGCCAGCAGCAGAGGACAGCCCTCTGGAAACACCATATATTTT.

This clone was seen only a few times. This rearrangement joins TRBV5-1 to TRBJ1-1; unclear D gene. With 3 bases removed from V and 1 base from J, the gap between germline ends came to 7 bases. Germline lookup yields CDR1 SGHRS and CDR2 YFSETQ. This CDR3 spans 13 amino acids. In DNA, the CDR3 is TGCGCCAGCAGCTCCCAGGCGAACACTGAAGCTTTCTTT. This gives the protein CASSSQANTEAFF. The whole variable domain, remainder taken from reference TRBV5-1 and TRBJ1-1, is KAGVTQTPRYLIKTRGQQVTLSCSPISGHRSVSWYQQTPGQGLQFLFEYFSETQRNKGNFPGRFSGRQFSNSRSEMNVSTLELGDSALYLCASSSQANTEAFFGQGTRLTVV.

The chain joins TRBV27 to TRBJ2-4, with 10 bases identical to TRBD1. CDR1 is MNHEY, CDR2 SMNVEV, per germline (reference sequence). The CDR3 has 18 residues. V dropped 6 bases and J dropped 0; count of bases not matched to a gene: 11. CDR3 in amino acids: CASSPGTGVYLAKNIQYF. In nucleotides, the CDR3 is TGTGCCAGCAGCCCCGGGACAGGGGTATATCTAGCCAAAAACATTCAGTACTTC.

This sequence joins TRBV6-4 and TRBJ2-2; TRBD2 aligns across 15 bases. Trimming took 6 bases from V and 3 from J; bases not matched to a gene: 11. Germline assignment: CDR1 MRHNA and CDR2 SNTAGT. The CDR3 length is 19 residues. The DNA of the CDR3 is TGTGCCAGCAGGGTGTTTGGGACTAGCGGGAGGCTTGACACCGGGGAGCTGTTTTTT. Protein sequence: CASRVFGTSGRLDTGELFF.

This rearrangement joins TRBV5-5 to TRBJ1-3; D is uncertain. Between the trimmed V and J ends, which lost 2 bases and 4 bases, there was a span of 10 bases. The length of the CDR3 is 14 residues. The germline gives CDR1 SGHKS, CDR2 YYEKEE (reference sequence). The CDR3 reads CASSLLGEGNTIYF. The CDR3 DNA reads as TGTGCCAGCAGCTTACTCGGTGAGGGAAACACCATATATTTT.

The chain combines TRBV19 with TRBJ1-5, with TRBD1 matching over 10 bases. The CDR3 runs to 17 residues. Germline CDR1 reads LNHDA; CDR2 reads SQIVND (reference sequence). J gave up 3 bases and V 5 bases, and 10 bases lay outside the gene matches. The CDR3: CASSPWGTGEPNQPQHF. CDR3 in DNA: TGTGCCAGTAGTCCATGGGGGACAGGGGAGCCCAATCAGCCCCAGCATTTT.

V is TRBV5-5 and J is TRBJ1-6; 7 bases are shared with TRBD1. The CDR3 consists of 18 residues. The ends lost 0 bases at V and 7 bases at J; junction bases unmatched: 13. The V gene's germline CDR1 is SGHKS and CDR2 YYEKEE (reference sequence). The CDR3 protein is CASSLEGGYRDRNSPLHF. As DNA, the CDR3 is TGTGCCAGCAGCTTGGAGGGGGGCTACCGGGACAGAAATTCACCCCTCCACTTT.